The 13 T cell receptor beta chains presented below share a single source sample, sequenced in a study of T-cell reconstitution after alpha-beta-depleted transplantation in children. Unique molecular identifiers were used in preparing the TCRbeta library. TCRdb reanalysed the PCR reads using MiXCR and keeps one entry per CDR3 protein. The table shows 450,000 to 500,000 distinct CDR3 sequences, with about an eighth occurring only once. The specimen was PBMCs from the stem cell graft donor, collected from the stem cell graft. The receptors derive from a human donor who donated a stem cell graft to a child with combined immunodeficiency.

This clonotype was seen only a few times. The rearrangement links TRBV6-2 or TRBV6-3 to TRBJ2-3; tentatively, D is TRBD2 (5 bases). The CDR3 is made up of 16 amino acids. Germline CDR1 and CDR2: MNHEY and SVGEGT. V was pared by 6 bases and J by 5 bases, with 21 bases between. The CDR3 DNA sequence: TGTGCCAGCAGACAAAAGGCAGGCAATGCGGGAGATACGCAGTATTTT. Encoded protein: CASRQKAGNAGDTQYF.

V and J are TRBV12-3 or TRBV12-4 and TRBJ2-1; TRBD2 matches at 7 bases. This CDR3 spans 15 amino acids. Trimming cost V 5 bases and J 7 bases; bases outside gene matches: 11. The CDR3 sequence is CASSPRLARVNEQFF. CDR3 in DNA: TGTGCCAGCAGTCCTAGACTAGCAAGAGTGAATGAGCAGTTCTTC.

The chain combines TRBV4-1 with TRBJ2-1; D call uncertain. V was clipped by 1 base and J by 15 bases, with 16 bases between them. The CDR3 length is 13 residues. Germline V gene lookup returns CDR1 MGHRA and CDR2 YSYEKL. Here the CDR3 reads CASSQAPVLFPFF. CDR3 bases: TGCGCCAGCAGCCAAGCGCCGGTACTGTTTCCGTTCTTC.

In this sample, this clonotype turned up many times. The chain carries TRBV12-3 or TRBV12-4 and TRBJ2-1; D not resolved. V lost 3 bases to trimming and J lost 6 bases, with 12 bases between them. The CDR3 length is 14 residues. CDR3 sequence reads: CASSFSTTPNEQFF. The CDR3 DNA reads as TGTGCCAGCAGTTTCTCGACGACGCCCAATGAGCAGTTCTTC.

CDR3 bases: TGTGCCAGCAGTGAACGGCAGGGGAGCCCGGACGAGTACTTC. It specifies CASSERQGSPDEYF. The gene calls are TRBV2 and TRBJ2-4; D is perhaps TRBD1 (6 bases). V lost 2 bases and J lost 14, with 19 bases in between. CDR3 length: 14 residues. Germline values: CDR1 SNHLY, CDR2 FYNNEI.

The chain uses TRBV5-1 and TRBJ2-3; 10 positions agree with TRBD1. The ends lost 0 bases at V and 3 bases at J; junction bases unmatched: 4. Per germline, CDR1 SGHRS and CDR2 YFSETQ. The CDR3 has 16 residues. CDR3 nucleotide sequence: TGCGCCAGCAGCTTGGTCGGACAGGGGGATACAGATACGCAGTATTTT. Amino acid sequence: CASSLVGQGDTDTQYF.

V and J are TRBV12-3 or TRBV12-4 and TRBJ2-3; D not certain. V lost 5 bases and J 11 bases, leaving 14 bases between the germline ends. The CDR3 sequence is 12 residues long. The CDR3 region is CASSTNGLEQYF. CDR3 coding DNA: TGTGCCAGCAGTACTAACGGGCTAGAGCAGTATTTT.

This clonotype appeared many times. This chain uses TRBV7-2 with TRBJ2-7, with D perhaps TRBD2 (5 bases). This CDR3 has 13 amino acids. Germline V gene sequence: CDR1 SGHTA, CDR2 FQGNSA. With 3 bases removed from V and 5 bases from J, the gap between germline ends came to 11 bases. This CDR3 is CASSFRRRDEQYF. CDR3 in DNA: TGTGCCAGCAGCTTCCGGCGGCGGGACGAGCAGTACTTC.

V and J are TRBV5-6 and TRBJ1-5; the D gene is possibly TRBD1 (5 bases). The CDR3 contains 16 residues. The germline gives CDR1 SGHDT, CDR2 YYEEEE. V lost 3 bases and J lost 2, with 15 bases in between. The CDR3 loop is CASSSQGVVGNQPQHF. The CDR3 DNA is TGTGCCAGCAGCTCCCAGGGAGTCGTGGGCAATCAGCCCCAGCATTTT. The whole variable domain, filled in from reference TRBV5-6 and TRBJ1-5, reads DAGVTQSPTHLIKTRGQQVTLRCSPKSGHDTVSWYQQALGQGPQFIFQYYEEEERQRGNFPDRFSGHQFPNYSSELNVNALLLGDSALYLCASSSQGVVGNQPQHFGDGTRLSIL.

The chain carries TRBV18 and TRBJ2-4; TRBD1 or TRBD2 may be the D gene (5 bases each). V was clipped by 2 bases and J by 4 bases, with 18 bases between them. Germline loops: CDR1 KGHSH, CDR2 LQKENI. The CDR3 runs to 17 residues. The chain's CDR3 is CASSPGGTGLGKNIQYF. The CDR3 coding sequence is TGTGCCAGCTCACCAGGCGGAACGGGGCTGGGGAAAAACATTCAGTACTTC. The full variable domain, its missing parts supplied by reference TRBV18 and TRBJ2-4, is NAGVMQNPRHLVRRRGQEARLRCSPMKGHSHVYWYRQLPEEGLKFMVYLQKENIIDESGMPKERFSAEFPKEGPSILRIQQVVRGDSAAYFCASSPGGTGLGKNIQYFGAGTRLSVL.

CDR3 region: CASSWGVAGGQPQHF. As DNA, the CDR3 is TGTGCCAGCAGCTGGGGGGTGGCAGGCGGGCAGCCCCAGCATTTT. The chain has TRBV6-2 or TRBV6-3 and TRBJ1-5; perhaps TRBD1 as D (5 bases). CDR1 MNHEY and CDR2 SVGEGT come from the germline V gene. The CDR3 has 15 amino acids. The V end lost 6 bases, the J end lost 7 bases, and 19 bases lay between the germline ends.

This clonotype has a handful of counts. V is TRBV7-9 and J is TRBJ1-1; D is undetermined. The CDR3 spans 15 residues. Trimming took off 1 base at V and 1 base at J, with 10 bases between the two ends. Germline CDR1 SEHNR, CDR2 FQNEAQ (reference sequence). DNA for the CDR3: TGTGCCAGCAGCTTAGTGTCGTCCTCGAACACTGAAGCTTTCTTT. Encoded protein: CASSLVSSSNTEAFF.

In this sample, this clonotype turned up a few times. This sequence joins TRBV12-3 or TRBV12-4 and TRBJ1-5; no firm D call. The CDR3 runs to 14 residues. The V and J ends lost 5 bases and 6 bases respectively, with 14 bases between them. The CDR3 DNA reads as TGTGCCAGCAGTCATGGCGACACCAGTCAGCCCCAGCATTTT. It specifies CASSHGDTSQPQHF.